This TCR beta chain was recovered during a study of blood T cell repertoires in COVID-19. V lost 0 bases and J 1 base, leaving 12 bases between the germline ends. Germline V gene lookup returns CDR1 LGHNA and CDR2 YSLEER. The CDR3 totals 16 residues. The method was immunoSEQ multiplex PCR; TCRdb's version includes in-frame clones alone and lacks a portion of them. The table has 450,000 to 500,000 clones, 80% to 90% seen once. The chain carries TRBV4-3 and TRBJ1-1; D is unresolved. The origin of this receptor is a human donor in a cohort sampled during active COVID-19. Sequencing was carried out using peripheral blood. The CDR3 sequence is CASSQDRIPGNTEAFF. CDR3 sequence (DNA): TGCGCCAGCAGCCAAGATCGAATACCGGGGAACACTGAAGCTTTCTTT.